In its sample, the clone carrying this T cell receptor (beta chain) was seen once. Its specificity is not known. A read error is possible here, since a much larger clone lies one base away. This entry is derived from a study of response to subunit inactivated influenza vaccine. Study-wide points: A suggestion made by the authors is that each seasonal influenza vaccination recruits few new T cells.

Using its own MiXCR run on the RT-PCR reads, TCRdb lists one record per CDR3 protein. Altogether hundreds of thousands of distinct CDR3 sequences are present, roughly 14% being singletons, with the ten largest covering less than 9%. Between the trimmed V and J ends, which lost 6 bases and 14 bases, there was a span of 26 bases. Germline V gives CDR1 SQVTM, CDR2 ANQGSEA. CDR3 length: 14 residues. This sequence joins TRBV29-1 and TRBJ2-1; no reliable D call. This specimen was PBMCs from blood, taken around 14 days before vaccination. The receptor was isolated from a man aged 45 to 65 who received an inactivated influenza vaccine. The CDR3 DNA sequence: TGCAGCGTACGAAAGGTAACTGGCGAAGGTATGGAGTTCTTC. Translation: CSVRKVTGEGMEFF.